The 23 T cell receptor beta chains listed next were all sequenced from one sample in a study of T cells in localized non-small cell lung cancer. Libraries were prepared by immunoSEQ multiplex PCR; TCRdb keeps only in-frame clonotypes and omits some of them. Of roughly 89,000 clones in the sample, under 95% were seen once. This sample comprised PBMCs, obtained before any cancer treatment. The receptors shown here come from a woman between 40 and 69 years old with stage II squamous cell lung carcinoma.

This chain joins TRBV15 and TRBJ2-1, with 8 bases identical to TRBD2. CDR1 is LNHNV, CDR2 YYDKDF, per germline (reference sequence). The junction had 7 bases not matched to a gene; V was cut back by 4 bases and J by 2 bases. The CDR3 extends over 16 amino acids. The CDR3 region is CATSTSSGATYNEQFF. The CDR3, as DNA: TGTGCCACCAGCACTAGTAGCGGGGCTACCTACAATGAGCAGTTCTTC.

The chain is built from TRBV7-8 and TRBJ2-4; D is unclear. Germline CDR1 and CDR2: SGHVS and FQNEAQ. This CDR3 region has 15 residues. The V gene lost 1 base and the J gene lost 0 bases, with 7 bases spanning the gap. DNA of the CDR3: TGTGCCAGCAGCTTAGGTACCGCAGCCAAAAACATTCAGTACTTC. It encodes CASSLGTAAKNIQYF. Variable domain in full (rest from reference TRBV7-8 and TRBJ2-4): GAGVSQSPRYKVAKRGQDVALRCDPISGHVSLFWYQQALGQGPEFLTYFQNEAQLDKSGLPSDRFFAERPEGSVSTLKIQRTQQEDSAVYLCASSLGTAAKNIQYFGAGTRLSVL.

This chain joins TRBV19 and TRBJ2-5; 7 nucleotides align to TRBD2. Germline V lookup: CDR1 LNHDA, CDR2 SQIVND (reference sequence). The CDR3 is made up of 20 amino acids. V trimming: 5 bases; J trimming: 0 bases; junction bases outside the gene matches: 21. This chain's CDR3 is CASSPRGGGSSRRYQETQYF. The CDR3 DNA sequence: TGTGCCAGTAGTCCCCGCGGCGGCGGGAGCTCCCGTCGGTACCAAGAGACCCAGTACTTC.

The chain uses TRBV12-5 and TRBJ1-1; D unresolved. The germline V gene has CDR1 LGHNT and CDR2 FRNRAP. V was clipped by 1 base and J by 7 bases, with 16 bases between them. The CDR3 is made up of 15 amino acids. The CDR3 coding sequence is TGTGCTAGTGGTTTGGCCTCAATTTGGAGCAATGAAGCTTTCTTT. It codes for CASGLASIWSNEAFF. The whole variable domain, remainder taken from reference TRBV12-5 and TRBJ1-1, is DARVTQTPRHKVTEMGQEVTMRCQPILGHNTVFWYRQTMMQGLELLAYFRNRAPLDDSGMPKDRFSAEMPDATLATLKIQPSEPRDSAVYFCASGLASIWSNEAFFGQGTRLTVV.

In this sample, this clone turned up once. V is TRBV6-1 and J is TRBJ1-1, with a weak D call TRBD1 (5 bases). Deletions cut 8 bases from V and 1 base from J, with 5 bases between. There are 11 residues in the CDR3. Germline V CDR1 and CDR2: MNHNS, SASEGT. CDR3 protein: CASDRNTEAFF. In DNA form, the CDR3 reads TGTGCCAGCGACAGGAACACTGAAGCTTTCTTT.

The V call is TRBV12-5, the J call TRBJ2-7, with a tentative D call TRBD1 (6 bases). Germline V lookup: CDR1 LGHNT, CDR2 FRNRAP. The CDR3 covers 17 residues. Trimming pared 6 bases from V and 2 bases from J, leaving 23 bases between. The CDR3 DNA sequence: TGTGCTAGTGGGCCCCCGACAGGAAAGGGCACCCCCTACGAGCAGTACTTC. Protein sequence: CASGPPTGKGTPYEQYF.

The V and J genes are TRBV28 and TRBJ1-5, with D tentatively TRBD1 (5 bases). The CDR3 loop spans 14 amino acids. The ends were cut back, 3 bases at V and 7 bases at J, with 13 bases in the middle. Germline values: CDR1 MDHEN, CDR2 SYDVKM. The CDR3 is CASSFQGERQPQHF. The CDR3 DNA is TGTGCCAGCAGTTTCCAAGGGGAACGGCAGCCCCAGCATTTT. The full variable domain, rest sourced from reference TRBV28 and TRBJ1-5, is DVKVTQSSRYLVKRTGEKVFLECVQDMDHENMFWYRQDPGLGLRLIYFSYDVKMKEKGDIPEGYSVSREKKERFSLILESASTNQTSMYLCASSFQGERQPQHFGDGTRLSIL.

The chain uses TRBV6-1 and TRBJ2-7; TRBD1 or TRBD2 may be the D gene (5 bases each). CDR3 size: 15 residues. The germline V gene encodes CDR1 MNHNS and CDR2 SASEGT. V dropped 2 bases and J dropped 3 bases, with 14 bases sitting between them. The CDR3 DNA reads TGTGCCAGCAGTGAACATAATCAGGGAGTCTACGAGCAGTACTTC. Amino acid sequence: CASSEHNQGVYEQYF.

Here the CDR3 DNA reads TGTGCCTGGAGTCCACCTGGGAACACTGAAGCTTTCTTT. It is translated as CAWSPPGNTEAFF. The rearrangement joins TRBV30 to TRBJ1-1; D is unclear. Germline CDR1 GTSNPN, CDR2 SVGIG (reference sequence). The germline V and J ends were trimmed by 2 bases and 1 base, with 8 bases remaining between them. This CDR3 has 13 amino acids. The complete variable domain, with remaining parts taken from reference TRBV30 and TRBJ1-1, reads SQTIHQWPATLVQPVGSPLSLECTVEGTSNPNLYWYRQAAGRGLQLLFYSVGIGQISSEVPQNLSASRPQDRQFILSSKKLLLSDSGFYLCAWSPPGNTEAFFGQGTRLTVV.

The chain uses TRBV4-2 and TRBJ1-1; tentative D call: TRBD1 (6 bases). The CDR3 has 16 residues. The germline V and J ends were trimmed by 1 base and 2 bases, with 14 bases remaining between them. CDR1 is LGHNA, CDR2 YNFKEQ, per germline. For the CDR3, the DNA is TGTGCCAGCAGCCAAGGAGGACAGTTCTTTAACACTGAAGCTTTCTTT. It translates to CASSQGGQFFNTEAFF.

The chain has TRBV27 and TRBJ2-1, with TRBD1 identical over 9 bases. V was clipped by 4 bases and J by 6 bases; unmatched bases: 10. The CDR3 runs to 16 residues. Germline V gene sequence: CDR1 MNHEY, CDR2 SMNVEV (reference sequence). The CDR3 DNA reads as TGTGCCAGCAGTTACCAAACAGGGGGCGCGGGCAATGAGCAGTTCTTC. Encoded protein: CASSYQTGGAGNEQFF.

V gene TRBV27 combines with J gene TRBJ1-1, with TRBD1 identical over 7 bases. CDR1 MNHEY and CDR2 SMNVEV come from the germline V gene (reference sequence). The V segment lost 3 bases and the J segment 4 bases; nucleotides outside the gene matches: 8. The CDR3 consists of 15 residues. The CDR3 spells CASSFKQGPSTEAFF. The CDR3 nucleotides read TGTGCCAGCAGTTTTAAACAGGGGCCCAGCACTGAAGCTTTCTTT.

The genes are TRBV25-1 and TRBJ2-7, with 7 bases matching TRBD1. The germline V gene has CDR1 MGHDK and CDR2 SYGVNS. Unmatched junction bases numbered 13, after V lost 8 bases and J lost 3 bases. This CDR3 contains 15 residues. The CDR3 nucleotides read TGTGCCAGCTCAGCGAACCGGGACAGACTCTACGAGCAGTACTTC. As protein: CASSANRDRLYEQYF.

V usage is TRBV6-5 and J usage is TRBJ2-2; a weak D match, TRBD1 (6 bases). Trimming shortened V by 5 bases and J by 4 bases, and 14 bases separated the two germline ends. This CDR3 spans 15 amino acids. Germline V lookup: CDR1 MNHEY, CDR2 SVGAGI. Written as DNA, the CDR3 is TGTGCCAGCAGTCAGCAGGGGTTCGGCACCGGGGAGCTGTTTTTT. It is translated as CASSQQGFGTGELFF.

The chain couples TRBV2 to TRBJ2-1; TRBD2 matches at 14 bases. Germline CDR1 and CDR2: SNHLY and FYNNEI. Germline trimming cut 7 bases from V and 7 bases from J; bases unmatched to any gene: 9. This CDR3 is built from 16 residues. CDR3 sequence (DNA): TGTGCCAGCATTCGTAGGGGACTAGCGGGAGCTAATGAGCAGTTCTTC. Its translation: CASIRRGLAGANEQFF.

The chain employs TRBV11-2 and TRBJ1-6, with TRBD1 matching 8 bases. Germline lookup yields CDR1 SGHAT and CDR2 FQNNGV. The CDR3 is made up of 18 amino acids. V dropped 2 bases and J dropped 7; count of bases not matched to a gene: 13. CDR3 nucleotide sequence: TGTGCCAGCAGCTTACGTCGTCAGGGGGCTATTAACAATTCACCCCTCCACTTT. The encoded protein is CASSLRRQGAINNSPLHF.

The chain employs TRBV6-6 and TRBJ1-2; no firm D call. Germline CDR1 is MNHNY and CDR2 is SVGAGI (reference sequence). This CDR3 is built from 13 residues. V lost 6 bases and J 0 bases, leaving 8 bases between the germline ends. The CDR3 loop reads CASRGPANYGYTF. DNA for the CDR3: TGTGCCAGCAGAGGACCAGCTAACTATGGCTACACCTTC.

This clone was picked up one time. The V call is TRBV28, the J call TRBJ2-7, with D maybe TRBD2 (5 bases). The V and J ends lost 5 bases and 3 bases respectively, with 14 bases between them. CDR3 length: 14 residues. Germline CDR1 and CDR2: MDHEN and SYDVKM. The CDR3 DNA sequence: TGTGCCAGCAGTCCCCCAGACGAGGGCTACGAGCAGTACTTC. Protein product: CASSPPDEGYEQYF.

The chain recombines TRBV6-1 with TRBJ2-7, with a tentative D call TRBD2 (5 bases). This CDR3 comprises 13 residues. CDR1 is MNHNS, CDR2 SASEGT, per germline. The ends were cut back, 4 bases at V and 2 bases at J, with 9 bases in the middle. The DNA of the CDR3 is TGTGCCAGCAGTGGGCTAGCCCCCTACGAGCAGTACTTC. It specifies CASSGLAPYEQYF.

The chain couples TRBV6-1 to TRBJ2-7, with 7 bases identical to TRBD1. CDR1 and CDR2 from the germline V gene are MNHNS and SASEGT. The V and J ends lost 6 bases and 0 bases, in that order; junction bases with no gene match: 2. This CDR3 contains 13 residues. In nucleotides, the CDR3 is TGTGCCAGCAGCCCAGGGGGCTCCTACGAGCAGTACTTC. Translation: CASSPGGSYEQYF.

This CDR3 reads CASSVGNRRYGYTF. The CDR3, as DNA: TGTGCCAGCAGCGTAGGGAACAGGAGATATGGCTACACCTTC. V and J are TRBV9 and TRBJ1-2, with a possible D match to TRBD1 (5 bases). This CDR3 has 14 residues. With 0 bases removed from V and 5 bases from J, the gap between germline ends came to 11 bases. In germline, CDR1 is SGDLS, CDR2 YYNGEE.

The chain employs TRBV28 and TRBJ2-1; D perhaps matches TRBD2 (6 bases). Germline V lookup: CDR1 MDHEN, CDR2 SYDVKM. The CDR3 spans 14 residues. Deletions cut 6 bases from V and 5 bases from J, with 14 bases between. The CDR3 protein is CASRGGGAHNEQFF. The CDR3 DNA is TGTGCCAGCAGAGGAGGCGGGGCGCACAATGAGCAGTTCTTC.

With respect to this clone: A junction end diverges from the germline sequence, so it may reflect a read error. Other DNA sequences within the sample encode an identical CDR3. J is TRBJ2-1 and V is TRBV2, with unresolved D. The CDR3 spans 13 residues. Germline values: CDR1 SNHLY, CDR2 FYNNEI. Written as DNA, the CDR3 is TGTGCTAGCAGTGAAGAAAGGCTTCTCGAGCAGTTCTTC. As protein: CASSEERLLEQFF.